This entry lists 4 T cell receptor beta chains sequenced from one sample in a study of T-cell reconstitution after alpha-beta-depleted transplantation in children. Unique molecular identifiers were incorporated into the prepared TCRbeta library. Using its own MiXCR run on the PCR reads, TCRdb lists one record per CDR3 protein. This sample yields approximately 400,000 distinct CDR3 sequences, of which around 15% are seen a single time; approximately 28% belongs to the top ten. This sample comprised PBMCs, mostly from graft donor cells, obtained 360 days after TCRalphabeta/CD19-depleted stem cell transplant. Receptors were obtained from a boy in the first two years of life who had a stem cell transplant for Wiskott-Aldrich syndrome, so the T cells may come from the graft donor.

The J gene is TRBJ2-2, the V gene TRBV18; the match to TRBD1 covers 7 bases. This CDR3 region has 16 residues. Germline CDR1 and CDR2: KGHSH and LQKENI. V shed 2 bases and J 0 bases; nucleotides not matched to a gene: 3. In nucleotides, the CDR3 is TGTGCCAGCTCACCAAGGGGGCCCGCGAACACCGGGGAGCTGTTTTTT. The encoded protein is CASSPRGPANTGELFF.

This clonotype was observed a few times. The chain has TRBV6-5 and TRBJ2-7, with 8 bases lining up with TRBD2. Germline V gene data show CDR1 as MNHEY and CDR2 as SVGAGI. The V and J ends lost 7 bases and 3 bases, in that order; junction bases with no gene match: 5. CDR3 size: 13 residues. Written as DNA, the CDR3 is TGTGCCAGCATCGGGAGGGCCGGCTACGAGCAGTACTTC. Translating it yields CASIGRAGYEQYF.

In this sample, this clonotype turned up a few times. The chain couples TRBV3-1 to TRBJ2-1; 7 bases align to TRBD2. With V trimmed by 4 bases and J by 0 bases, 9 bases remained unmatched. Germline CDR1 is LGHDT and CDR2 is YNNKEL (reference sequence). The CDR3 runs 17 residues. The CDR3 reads CASSPRLAPSSYNEQFF. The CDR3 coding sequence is TGTGCCAGCAGCCCGCGACTAGCACCGAGCTCCTACAATGAGCAGTTCTTC.

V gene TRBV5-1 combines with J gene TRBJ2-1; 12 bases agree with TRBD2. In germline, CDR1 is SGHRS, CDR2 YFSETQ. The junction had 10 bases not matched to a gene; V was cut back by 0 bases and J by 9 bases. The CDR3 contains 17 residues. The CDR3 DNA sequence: TGCGCCAGCAGCTTGGCCCAGACTAGCGGGAGATCAGGTGAGCAGTTCTTC. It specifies CASSLAQTSGRSGEQFF.